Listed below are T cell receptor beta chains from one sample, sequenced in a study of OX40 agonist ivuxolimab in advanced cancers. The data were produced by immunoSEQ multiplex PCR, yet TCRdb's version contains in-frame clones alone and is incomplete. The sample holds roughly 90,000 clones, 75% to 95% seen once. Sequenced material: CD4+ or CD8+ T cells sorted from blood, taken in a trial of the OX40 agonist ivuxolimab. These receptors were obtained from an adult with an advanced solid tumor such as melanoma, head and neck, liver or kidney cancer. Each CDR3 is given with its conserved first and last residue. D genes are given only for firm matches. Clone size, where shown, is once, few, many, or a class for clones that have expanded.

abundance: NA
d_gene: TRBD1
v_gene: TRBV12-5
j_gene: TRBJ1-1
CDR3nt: TGTGCTAGTGGCTCCCGCCCCGTGGCACAGGGGGCGCGAACTCACACTGAAGCTTTCTTT
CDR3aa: CASGSRPVAQGARTHTEAFF

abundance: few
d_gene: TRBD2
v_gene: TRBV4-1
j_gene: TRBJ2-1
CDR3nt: TGCGCCAGCAGCCAGGGACTAGCGGTTTTGTATGAGCAGTTCTTC
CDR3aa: CASSQGLAVLYEQFF

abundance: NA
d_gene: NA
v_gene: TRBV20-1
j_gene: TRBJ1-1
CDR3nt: TGCAGTGCTAGTCTCAGGTTTGAAGCTTTCTTT
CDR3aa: CSASLRFEAFF

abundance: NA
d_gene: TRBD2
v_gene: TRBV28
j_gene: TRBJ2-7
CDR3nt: TGTGCCAGCAGGGGCTCTACGGGAGGTTCTTACGAGCAGTACTTC
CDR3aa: CASRGSTGGSYEQYF

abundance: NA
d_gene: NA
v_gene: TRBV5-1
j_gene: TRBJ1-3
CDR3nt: TGCGCCAGCAGCTCCTACATCTCTCGCTCTGGAAACACCATATATTTT
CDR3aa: CASSSYISRSGNTIYF

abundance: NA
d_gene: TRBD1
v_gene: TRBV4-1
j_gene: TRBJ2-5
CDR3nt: TGCGCCAGCAGCCATCGGGACAGGGATTGGGAGACCCAGTACTTC
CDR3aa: CASSHRDRDWETQYF

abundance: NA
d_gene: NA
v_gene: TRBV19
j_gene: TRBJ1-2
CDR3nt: TGTGCCAGTAGTATAGAAAAAATTTATGGCTACACCTTC
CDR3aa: CASSIEKIYGYTF

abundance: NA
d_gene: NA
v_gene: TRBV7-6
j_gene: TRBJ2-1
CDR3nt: TGTGCCAGCAGCTTAGGGCCGGCTAGCAATGAGCAGTTCTTC
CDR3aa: CASSLGPASNEQFF

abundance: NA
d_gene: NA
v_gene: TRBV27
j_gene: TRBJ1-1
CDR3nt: TGTGCCAGCAGTACACAGGGCGTAAGATTGAACACTGAAGCTTTCTTT
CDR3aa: CASSTQGVRLNTEAFF

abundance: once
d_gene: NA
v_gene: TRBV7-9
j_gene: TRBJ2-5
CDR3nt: TGTGCCAGCAGCTTAGGGCAAGAGACCCAGTACTTC
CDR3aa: CASSLGQETQYF

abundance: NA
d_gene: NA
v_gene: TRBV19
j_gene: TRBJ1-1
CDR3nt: TGTGCCAGTAGTGGAGCAGACAGATCAACTGAAGCTTTCTTT
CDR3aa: CASSGADRSTEAFF